The entry below describes one T cell receptor beta chain. Original handling: Estimation of nucleated cell counts was performed using reference gene primer amplification. The repertoire was sequenced with immunoSEQ multiplex PCR; TCRdb's copy has only in-frame clones and lacks some. V and J calls plus clone size are reproduced from that table; the DNA served to infer D and trimming. The sample lists roughly 400,000 clones; about 90% were seen once. This record comes from a study of blood T cell repertoires in COVID-19. At the level of the study: Sites in the United States, Italy and Spain provided acute and convalescent COVID-19 samples.

This CDR3 spans 16 amino acids. The junction had 9 bases not matched to a gene; V was cut back by 0 bases and J by 4 bases. Germline V lookup: CDR1 SGHRS, CDR2 YFSETQ. The rearrangement joins TRBV5-1 to TRBJ1-2; TRBD1 matches 7 bases. This TCR was recovered from a man aged 18 to 30 who had recovered from COVID-19. Material: PBMCs or T cells enriched from blood (not recorded which). The CDR3 DNA reads TGCGCCAGCAGCTTGGATCCCCAGGGGGGTGGCTATGGCTACACCTTC. Translating gives CASSLDPQGGGYGYTF.